This T cell receptor beta chain was identified during a study of cytomegalovirus exposure and HLA in healthy donors. About the research overall: There were fewer than 130 million unique TCR beta sequences, drawn from 150 million to 200 million T cells, in an earlier analysis. Study-wide findings and caveats: The productive fraction for most TCR beta V segments was about 87% or about 30% in an earlier analysis. The likely explanation for a cluster of highly shared sequence variants was sequencing artifact. Only CMV serostatus was available as immune exposure information.

This CDR3 region has 12 residues. V was cut by 11 bases and J by 6 bases, with 16 bases left in between. Germline V CDR1 and CDR2: MNHEY, SVGAGI. Use of 60 Vbeta and 13 Jbeta primers characterized the PCR. Using immunoSEQ multiplex PCR, the repertoire was profiled, and TCRdb retains in-frame clones only, with some absent. The repertoire holds just over 95,000 clones, with about three quarters as singletons. This clone was seen only once. Its target is unknown. This TCR came from a human donor in good health. The specimen sequenced was PBMCs. This sequence joins TRBV6-5 and TRBJ1-2; TRBD1 might be the D (6 bases). In DNA form, the CDR3 reads TGTGCCGCGAGGATGGACAGTGATGGCTACACCTTC. It translates to CAARMDSDGYTF.